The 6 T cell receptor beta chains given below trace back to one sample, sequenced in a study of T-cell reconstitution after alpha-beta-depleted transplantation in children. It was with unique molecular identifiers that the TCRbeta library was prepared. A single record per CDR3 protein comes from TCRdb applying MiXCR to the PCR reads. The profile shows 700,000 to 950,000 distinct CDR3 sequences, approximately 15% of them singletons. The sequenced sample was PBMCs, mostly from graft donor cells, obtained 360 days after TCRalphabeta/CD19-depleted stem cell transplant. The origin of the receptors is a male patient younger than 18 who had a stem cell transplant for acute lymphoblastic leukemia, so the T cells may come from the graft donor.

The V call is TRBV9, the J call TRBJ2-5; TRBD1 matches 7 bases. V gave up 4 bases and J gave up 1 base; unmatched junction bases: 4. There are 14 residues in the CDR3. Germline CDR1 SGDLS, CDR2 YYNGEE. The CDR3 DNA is TGTGCCAGCAGCCCCTGGGACAGCCAAGAGACCCAGTACTTC. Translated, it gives CASSPWDSQETQYF.

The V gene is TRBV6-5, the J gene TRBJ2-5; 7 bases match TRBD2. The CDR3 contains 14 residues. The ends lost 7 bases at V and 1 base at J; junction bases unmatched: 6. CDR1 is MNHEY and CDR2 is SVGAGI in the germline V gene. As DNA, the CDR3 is TGTGCCAGCAATCGGCGGGAGTCCCAAGAGACCCAGTACTTC. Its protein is CASNRRESQETQYF.

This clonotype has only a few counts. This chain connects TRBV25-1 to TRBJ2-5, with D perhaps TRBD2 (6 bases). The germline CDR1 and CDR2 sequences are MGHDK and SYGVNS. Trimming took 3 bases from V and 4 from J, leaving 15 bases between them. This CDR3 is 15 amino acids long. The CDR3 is CASSDFAGTRETQYF. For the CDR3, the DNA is TGTGCCAGCAGTGACTTCGCAGGGACTCGAGAGACCCAGTACTTC.

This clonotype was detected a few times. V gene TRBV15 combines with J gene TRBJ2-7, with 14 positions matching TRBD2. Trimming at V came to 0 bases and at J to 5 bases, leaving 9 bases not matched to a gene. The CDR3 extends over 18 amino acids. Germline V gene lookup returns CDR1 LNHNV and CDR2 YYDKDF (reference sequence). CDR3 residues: CATSRELGTSGSRDEQYF. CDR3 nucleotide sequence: TGTGCCACCAGCAGAGAATTGGGGACTAGCGGGAGTCGGGACGAGCAGTACTTC.

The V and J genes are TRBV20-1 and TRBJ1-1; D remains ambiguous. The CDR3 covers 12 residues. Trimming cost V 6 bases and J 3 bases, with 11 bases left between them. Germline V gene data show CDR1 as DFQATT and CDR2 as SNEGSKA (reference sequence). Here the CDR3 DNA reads TGCAGTGCGCGCGGTTTTTACACTGAAGCTTTCTTT. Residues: CSARGFYTEAFF.

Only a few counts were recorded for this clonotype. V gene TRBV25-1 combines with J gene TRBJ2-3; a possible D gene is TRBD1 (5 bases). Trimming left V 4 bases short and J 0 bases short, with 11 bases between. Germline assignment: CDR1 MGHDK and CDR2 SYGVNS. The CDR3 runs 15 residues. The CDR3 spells CASSVGQGSTDTQYF. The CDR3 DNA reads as TGTGCCAGCAGTGTAGGGCAGGGAAGCACAGATACGCAGTATTTT.